This T cell receptor beta chain was captured in a study of blood T cell repertoires in COVID-19. CDR1 is MDHEN and CDR2 is SYDVKM in the germline V gene. The CDR3 spans 15 residues. V dropped 7 bases and J dropped 7 bases, with 20 bases sitting between them. Per the original data handling: Amplification from reference gene primers served as the basis for estimated nucleated cell counts. Here immunoSEQ multiplex PCR was the method, and the copy in TCRdb shows in-frame clones only, minus some. V and J calls and clone size are those listed in that table; D and trimming were worked out from the DNA. The data show about 380,000 clones, roughly 90% seen once.

The clonotype comes from a man aged 35-49 years with acute or convalescent COVID-19. V usage is TRBV28 and J usage is TRBJ1-5; D not certain. Sequencing used peripheral blood. In DNA, the CDR3 is TGTGCCAGCACCGAAGCGGGGTCGCCGGAGCAGCCCCAGCATTTT. Protein: CASTEAGSPEQPQHF.